This is a list of T cell receptor beta chains from one sample in a study of blood T cell repertoires in COVID-19. TCRdb keeps only in-frame clones here, not all; method: immunoSEQ multiplex PCR. The sample consists of some 150,000 clones, about 80% of them appearing once. Input material: peripheral blood. All receptors derive from a human donor in a cohort sampled during active COVID-19. Each CDR3 is given with its conserved first and last residue. Each record gives: V gene, J gene, D gene, clone size, CDR3 DNA, CDR3 protein. A D gene is named only where the DNA matches it firmly. Clone size is given for some rows only: seen once, a few or many times, or a class if the clone is expanded.

TRBV9,TRBJ2-6,NA,NA,TGTGCCAGCACCACAGGGCCTTCTGGGGCCAACGTCCTGACTTTC,CASTTGPSGANVLTF
TRBV27,TRBJ1-4,TRBD1,NA,TGTGCCAGCAGCCGAACAGGGGTCGCTAATGAAAAACTGTTTTTT,CASSRTGVANEKLFF
TRBV15,TRBJ2-2,NA,few,TGTGCCACCAGCAGAGATTTATGGGGGGCCGGGGAGCTGTTTTTT,CATSRDLWGAGELFF
TRBV19,TRBJ2-5,NA,NA,TGTGCCAGTAGTACGCAAGAGACCCAGTACTTC,CASSTQETQYF
TRBV5-1,TRBJ2-5,TRBD1,NA,TGCGCCAGCAGCTATACAGGGGAGGAGACCCAGTACTTC,CASSYTGEETQYF
TRBV7-2,TRBJ1-5,NA,NA,TGTGCCAGCAGCTCAAGTGGCAGGTCTAATCAGCCCCAGCATTTT,CASSSSGRSNQPQHF
TRBV2,TRBJ2-1,NA,NA,TGTGCCAGCAGTTCGGACTTGAATGAGCAGTTCTTC,CASSSDLNEQFF
TRBV19,TRBJ2-4,TRBD2,NA,TGTGCCAGTACCTCCCCGGCTGCGGGGGAAAACATTCAGTACTTC,CASTSPAAGENIQYF
TRBV3-1/TRBV3-2,TRBJ2-3,NA,NA,TGTGCCAGCAGCCTAGCGGACACAGATACGCAGTATTTT,CASSLADTDTQYF
TRBV2,TRBJ2-1,NA,NA,TGTGCCAGCAGTGACTGGGTCGCGGCGGACAATGAGCAGTTCTTC,CASSDWVAADNEQFF
TRBV7-6,TRBJ2-7,TRBD2,NA,TGTGCCAGCAGCCATGGACTAGCGGGAGACGGGTACGAGCAGTACTTC,CASSHGLAGDGYEQYF
TRBV5-4,TRBJ1-1,NA,few,TGTGCCAGCAGCTTTCGAGGGGGGGTGAACACTGAAGCTTTCTTT,CASSFRGGVNTEAFF
TRBV3-1/TRBV3-2,TRBJ2-2,NA,NA,TGTGCCAGCAGCTTGGGGGGAAACACCGGGGAGCTGTTTTTT,CASSLGGNTGELFF
TRBV5-1,TRBJ1-6,NA,few,TGCGCCAGCAGCTTGGTAGAATATAATTCACCCCTCCACTTT,CASSLVEYNSPLHF
TRBV7-2,TRBJ2-1,TRBD2,NA,TGTGCCAGCAGTTTTGGACTAGCGGACTACAATGAGCAGTTCTTC,CASSFGLADYNEQFF
TRBV6-6,TRBJ2-1,NA,NA,TGTGCCAGCAGTATATCTCAGCGGAACAATGAGCAGTTCTTC,CASSISQRNNEQFF
TRBV7-2,TRBJ2-3,NA,NA,TGTGCCAGCAGAGGTCCAGGCCGGGATACGCAGTATTTT,CASRGPGRDTQYF
TRBV7-8,TRBJ2-1,TRBD2,NA,TGTGCCAGCAGCCCCGGGACTACCTCTATAGATGAGCAGTTCTTC,CASSPGTTSIDEQFF
TRBV10-3,TRBJ2-7,TRBD2,NA,TGTGCCATCAAACTAGCGGGTTTTTCCTACGAGCAGTACTTC,CAIKLAGFSYEQYF
TRBV9,TRBJ2-5,TRBD1,NA,TGTGCCAGCAGCGTTCGGACAGGCCCTCAAGAGACCCAGTACTTC,CASSVRTGPQETQYF
TRBV2,TRBJ2-1,TRBD1,NA,TGTGCCAGCACCGGACAGGTGTACAATGAGCAGTTCTTC,CASTGQVYNEQFF
TRBV6-2/TRBV6-3,TRBJ2-3,NA,NA,TGTGCCAGCAGTTACGGTGCGGGAAGCACAGATACGCAGTATTTT,CASSYGAGSTDTQYF
TRBV7-9,TRBJ1-2,NA,NA,TGTGCCAGCAGCGTTAATCCCGACTATGGCTACACCTTC,CASSVNPDYGYTF
TRBV4-1,TRBJ2-5,TRBD2,NA,TGCGCCAGCAGCCAAGCGGGTAGCGGGATACGAGAGACCCAGTACTTC,CASSQAGSGIRETQYF
TRBV7-2,TRBJ2-1,TRBD2,NA,TGTGCCAGCAGCTCTCGACTAGCGGGAGGGGCAGGTTACAATGAGCAGTTCTTC,CASSSRLAGGAGYNEQFF
TRBV5-1,TRBJ2-3,NA,NA,TGCGCCAGCAGTCTCCTCAAGGGACAAGACACAGATACGCAGTATTTT,CASSLLKGQDTDTQYF
TRBV5-8,TRBJ1-5,NA,NA,TGTGCCAGCAGCTGGGCACTGAATCAGCCCCAGCATTTT,CASSWALNQPQHF
TRBV6-2/TRBV6-3,TRBJ2-7,NA,NA,TGTGCCAGCAGTTACCCTAGCGCTTACTCCTACGAGCAGTACTTC,CASSYPSAYSYEQYF
TRBV5-1,TRBJ2-2,TRBD2,NA,TGCGCCAGCAGCTCCCTATGGGGGGGCGGGGAGCTGTTTTTT,CASSSLWGGGELFF
TRBV5-1,TRBJ2-2,NA,NA,TGCGCCAGCAGCTTGGCCGTGGTAGCGAACACCGGGGAGCTGTTTTTT,CASSLAVVANTGELFF
TRBV5-5,TRBJ1-6,NA,NA,TGTGCCAGCAGCCCGGAGGCTGTTAATTCACCCCTCCACTTT,CASSPEAVNSPLHF
TRBV5-1,TRBJ1-2,TRBD1,NA,TGCGCCAGCGGTTGGGACAGGGCCCTCGACTATGGCTACACCTTC,CASGWDRALDYGYTF
TRBV6-5,TRBJ1-1,TRBD1,NA,TGTGCCAGCAGTTCTCAGGGGGCGAACACTGAAGCTTTCTTT,CASSSQGANTEAFF
TRBV30,TRBJ2-1,TRBD2,NA,TGTGCCTGGACGGACTCAAAGCGGGACGGGTTTCGATCGAAACAGTTCTTC,CAWTDSKRDGFRSKQFF
TRBV18,TRBJ2-1,TRBD2,NA,TGTGCCAGCTCACCGACTAGCGGGAGAAACAATGAGCAGTTCTTC,CASSPTSGRNNEQFF
TRBV28,TRBJ1-6,NA,NA,TGTGCCAGCAGCGACCCGAGGGGGAGCTCCTATAATTCACCCCTCCACTTT,CASSDPRGSSYNSPLHF
TRBV6-5,TRBJ2-7,TRBD2,NA,TGTGCCAGCAGACCTGGACTAGTTCGCGAGCAGTATTTC,CASRPGLVREQYF
TRBV6-4,TRBJ2-1,TRBD2,NA,TGTGCCAGCAGTAGACTAGCGGGAGGAGGCCACAATGAGCAGTTCTTC,CASSRLAGGGHNEQFF
TRBV30,TRBJ2-7,NA,NA,TGTGCCTGGAGTAGGAGCTTCTACGAGCAGTACTTC,CAWSRSFYEQYF
TRBV28,TRBJ1-2,TRBD1,once,TGTGCCACCTCGGACAGGTCATACTATGGCTACACCTTC,CATSDRSYYGYTF
TRBV4-1,TRBJ1-4,NA,NA,TGCGCCAGCAGCCAAGCCCAGGGAGGAGAAAAACTGTTTTTT,CASSQAQGGEKLFF
TRBV19,TRBJ2-1,TRBD2,NA,TGTGCCAGTAGTATCCCGCGGGAGACCCGGGGGGATGAGCAGTTCTTC,CASSIPRETRGDEQFF
TRBV4-3,TRBJ2-2,NA,NA,TGCGCCAGCGCTAACAGGGAGGGCACCGGGGAGCTGTTTTTT,CASANREGTGELFF
TRBV11-3,TRBJ2-5,NA,NA,TGTGCCAGCAGCTTGGGAACAGGGCCTCGTGAGACCCAGTACTTC,CASSLGTGPRETQYF
TRBV28,TRBJ1-2,NA,NA,TGTGCCAGCAAGGGGGGGTCTAACTATGGCTACACCTTC,CASKGGSNYGYTF
TRBV9,TRBJ2-2,NA,NA,TGTGCCAGCAGCGTGTCTGCACAGAACACCGGGGAGCTGTTTTTT,CASSVSAQNTGELFF
TRBV29-1,TRBJ2-1,NA,NA,TGCAGCGTTGATAGGACAGTGTACAATGAGCAGTTCTTC,CSVDRTVYNEQFF
TRBV24-1,TRBJ2-7,TRBD1,NA,TGTGCCACCAGTGATTTGCTACCGGGACAGGGGGCCTACGAGCAGTACTTC,CATSDLLPGQGAYEQYF
TRBV6-5,TRBJ2-3,TRBD2,NA,TGTGCCACCCCTAGCGGGAGGTTCGGCGCAGATACGCAGTATTTT,CATPSGRFGADTQYF
TRBV30,TRBJ2-1,TRBD2,NA,TGTGCCTGGGGGACTAGCGGGAGCGGTGAGCAGTTCTTC,CAWGTSGSGEQFF
TRBV19,TRBJ2-7,TRBD1,NA,TGTGCCAGTCGGACCTACAGGGGGCGCGCTAGAGAGCAGTACTTC,CASRTYRGRAREQYF
TRBV30,TRBJ1-3,TRBD1,NA,TGTGCCTGGAGTGACGGGACAGGATTTAACACCATATATTTT,CAWSDGTGFNTIYF
TRBV5-1,TRBJ2-2,TRBD2,NA,TGCGCCAGCAGCAGGACCCCAGCGGGAGCTACCGGGGAGCTGTTTTTT,CASSRTPAGATGELFF
TRBV4-2,TRBJ2-5,NA,NA,TGTGCCAGCAGCCAAGCGTTTAGGGGGGGAGAGACCCAGTACTTC,CASSQAFRGGETQYF
TRBV6-5,TRBJ1-2,NA,NA,TGTGCCAGCAAGGACCCGAGGGCCAACTATGGCTACACCTTC,CASKDPRANYGYTF
TRBV6-2/TRBV6-3,TRBJ1-6,NA,medium-sized,TGTGCCAGCAGCCAAGACAGCGATAATTCACCCCTCCACTTT,CASSQDSDNSPLHF
TRBV25-1,TRBJ1-5,TRBD1,NA,TGTGCCAGCAGTGCCGGGGGGACAGGGGCTTCCAATCAGCCCCAGCATTTT,CASSAGGTGASNQPQHF
TRBV28,TRBJ2-7,TRBD2,few,TGTGCCAGCAGTTTCCCGGGGGGGGCCTACGAGCAGTACTTC,CASSFPGGAYEQYF
TRBV7-8,TRBJ2-7,TRBD1,once,TGTGCCAGCAGCCGAGGGGGACAGCAACACCCCTACGAGCAGTACTTC,CASSRGGQQHPYEQYF
TRBV29-1,TRBJ2-7,TRBD1,NA,TGCAGCGTTGAGAAGCTCCACGAGACAGGGCCTTTCGAGCAGTACTTC,CSVEKLHETGPFEQYF